The 18 T cell receptor beta chains below all came from one sample that was sequenced in a study of tumor and adjacent non-tumor tissue in lung cancer. No cell sorting was done before RNA was extracted from the tissue. Distant lung tissue was collected more than 3 cm away from the tumor edge. A modified ARM-PCR protocol with three rounds of nested PCR amplified TCRbeta. TCRdb ran MiXCR on the multiplex PCR reads and lists one entry per CDR3 protein. The repertoire includes 90,000 to 100,000 distinct CDR3 sequences, about 80% of them detected once, and 30% sits in the top ten. The specimen was distant non-tumor lung tissue. Receptors originate from a man aged 55 to 70 with small cell lung cancer.

Worth noting for this clonotype: One end of the junction does not line up with germline, which may come from a read error. The chain recombines TRBV6-2 or TRBV6-3 with TRBJ2-2; 8 nucleotides line up with TRBD2. The CDR3 sequence is 15 residues long. The germline V gene encodes CDR1 MNHEY and CDR2 SVGEGT. CDR3 region: CASKGTSGNTEELFF. In DNA form, the CDR3 reads TGTGCCAGCAAAGGGACTAGTGGGAACACCGAGGAGCTGTTTTTT.

Regarding this clonotype: It may be a read error: a sequence one base away is much more abundant. The chain recombines TRBV2 with TRBJ1-3; a possible D gene is TRBD1 (6 bases). V was pared by 5 bases and J by 4 bases, with 12 bases between. There are 14 residues in the CDR3. Germline lookup yields CDR1 SNHLY and CDR2 FYNNEI. The CDR3 spells CASSPRTEGNTIYF. The CDR3 region has the DNA TGTGCCAGCAGTCCACGGACAGAGGGAAACACCATATATTTT.

The J gene is TRBJ1-3, the V gene TRBV12-3 or TRBV12-4; D not resolved. CDR3 length equals 14 residues. Trimming shortened V by 6 bases and J by 0 bases, and 9 bases separated the two germline ends. CDR3 in amino acids: CASSHGISGNTIYF. The CDR3 nucleotides are TGTGCCAGCAGCCACGGCATCTCTGGAAACACCATATATTTT.

Worth noting for this clonotype: This clone may be a read error of a much larger clone one base away. The gene calls are TRBV5-6 and TRBJ1-2; 8 nucleotides align to TRBD1. Trimming at V came to 2 bases and at J to 4 bases, leaving 4 bases not matched to a gene. The CDR3 totals 14 residues. Germline V CDR1 and CDR2: SGHDT, YYEEEE. CDR3 amino acids: CASSLAGGSYGYTF. The CDR3 bases are TGTGCCAGCAGCTTAGCAGGGGGCAGCTATGGCTACACCTTC.

To note about this clonotype: A junction end diverges from the germline sequence, so it may reflect a read error. The chain uses TRBV5-6 and TRBJ2-5; D is uncertain. This CDR3 comprises 13 residues. Per the germline V gene, CDR1 is SGHDT and CDR2 is YYEEEE. The CDR3 DNA follows: TGTGCCAGCAGCCCGACATGGTTGGAGACACAGTACTTC. Residues: CASSPTWLETQYF.

A remark on this clonotype: This CDR3 is missing its conserved last phenylalanine or tryptophan, likely due to a read error. This chain uses TRBV11-3 with TRBJ1-1; a weak D match, TRBD1 (6 bases). The ends were cut back, 6 bases at V and 5 bases at J, with 13 bases in the middle. The CDR3 has 13 residues. Germline V lookup: CDR1 SGHNT, CDR2 YENEEA. CDR3 amino acids: CASSKEGGTEAFI. CDR3 DNA sequence: TGTGCCAGCAGTAAGGAGGGGGGTACTGAAGCTTTCATT.

A remark on this clonotype: Being one base from a much bigger clone, this may be a read error. Here the CDR3 reads CASSSQDRSSYYEQFF. The DNA for the CDR3 is TGTGCCAGCAGCTCCCAGGACAGAAGCTCCTACTATGAGCAGTTCTTC. The V call is TRBV13, the J call TRBJ2-1, with D possibly TRBD1 on 6 matching bases. This CDR3 has 16 residues. Germline V CDR1 and CDR2: PRHDT, FYEKMQ (reference sequence).

Turning to this clonotype: One end of the junction fails to match germline, which may point to a read error. The genes are TRBV10-2 and TRBJ2-1, with TRBD2 identical over 11 bases. Germline-derived CDR1 and CDR2 are WSHSY and SAAADI. The CDR3 covers 15 residues. The CDR3 loop reads CACSLLAGGYIEQFF. Written as DNA, the CDR3 is TGCGCCTGCTCCCTCCTAGCGGGAGGCTACATTGAGCAGTTCTTC.

In this sample, this clonotype turned up many times. The genes are TRBV6-1 and TRBJ2-7; TRBD2 matches 7 bases. After removal of 6 bases from V and 0 bases from J, the junction contained 14 bases not matched to a gene. Per the germline V gene, CDR1 is MNHNS and CDR2 is SASEGT. The CDR3 has 17 residues. CDR3 nucleotides: TGTGCCAGCAGCGCGAGCCAACTAGCGCCGAGCTCCTACGAGCAGTACTTC. Residues: CASSASQLAPSSYEQYF.

As to this clonotype: The conserved phenylalanine or tryptophan is not found at the CDR3 terminus, so this likely reflects a read error. The chain is built from TRBV24-1 and TRBJ2-5; TRBD2 agrees at 7 bases. Trimming took 6 bases from V and 2 from J; bases not matched to a gene: 14. From germline, CDR1 is KGHDR and CDR2 SFDVKD. CDR3 size: 17 residues. CDR3 nucleotides: TGTGCCACCAGTCCCGGAGTAGCGGGTCCCTCACAAGAGACCCAGTACTTA. Translated, it gives CATSPGVAGPSQETQYL.

The sample holds one count of this clonotype. The chain links TRBV11-2 to TRBJ2-1; D gene unclear. Trimming removed 8 bases from V and 12 bases from J, with 20 bases in between. The CDR3 contains 13 residues. Germline CDR1 reads SGHAT; CDR2 reads FQNNGV. CDR3 sequence (DNA): TGTGCCAGCGGGTTAGATGGTTTCGGTGTGCAGTTCTTC. Translating it yields CASGLDGFGVQFF.

Turning to this clonotype: At one of its ends the junction is not consistent with the germline gene, which may arise from a read error. This chain uses TRBV24-1 with TRBJ2-5; D ambiguous. The CDR3 totals 17 residues. Germline V gives CDR1 KGHDR, CDR2 SFDVKD. This CDR3 is CATSPEVAGPSQETQYF. CDR3 nucleotides: TGTGCCACCAGTCCCGAAGTAGCAGGTCCCTCACAAGAGACTCAGTACTTC.

The table lists this clonotype with a count of one. The J gene is TRBJ1-1, the V gene TRBV29-1, with a weak D call TRBD1 (6 bases). CDR3 length equals 13 residues. The germline V and J ends were trimmed by 5 bases and 7 bases, with 17 bases remaining between them. Germline V gene sequence: CDR1 SQVTM, CDR2 ANQGSEA. In DNA, the CDR3 is TGCAGCGTTAGGACAGAATACTACAGTGAAGCTTTCTTT. Its translation is CSVRTEYYSEAFF.

As to this clonotype: No conserved phenylalanine or tryptophan is present at the end of the CDR3, so a read error is the likely explanation. V is TRBV6-1 and J is TRBJ2-7, with TRBD1 as a possible D gene (5 bases). The germline V and J ends were trimmed by 7 bases and 6 bases, with 16 bases remaining between them. CDR3 length equals 13 residues. Per germline, CDR1 MNHNS and CDR2 SASEGT. The CDR3, as DNA: TGTGCCAGCAATATACCAACTGGGGCCGAGCAGTACTCC. This encodes CASNIPTGAEQYS.

This clonotype is judged medium-sized. This chain uses TRBV12-3 or TRBV12-4 with TRBJ1-2, with 8 bases matching TRBD1. V lost 6 bases, J lost 4 bases, and 4 bases stayed unmatched. This CDR3 region has 13 residues. CDR3 in DNA: TGTGCCAGCAGCTCCACAGGGGGCTATGGCTACACCTTC. Protein sequence: CASSSTGGYGYTF.

Turning to this clonotype: One end of the junction does not line up with germline, which may come from a read error. The chain is built from TRBV6-1 and TRBJ1-1, with D unresolved. The CDR3 spans 12 residues. The germline V gene encodes CDR1 MNHNS and CDR2 SASEGT. DNA of the CDR3: TGTGCCGGCATGCCATCGAACATTGAAGCCTTCTTT. Translating gives CAGMPSNIEAFF.

This clonotype appeared once. At one end, the junction sequence differs from germline, possibly due to a read error. The chain combines TRBV11-2 with TRBJ2-7, with 8 bases matching TRBD2. This CDR3 comprises 13 residues. Germline V gene data show CDR1 as SGHAT and CDR2 as FQNNGV. The CDR3 coding sequence is TGTGTCAGCAGCCCGGGACTAGGGTACAAGCAGTACTTC. It specifies CVSSPGLGYKQYF.

This clonotype was detected ten times or more. This chain links TRBV5-4 with TRBJ2-2, with 11 positions matching TRBD2. The J segment lost 5 bases and the V segment lost 2 bases, leaving 5 bases of the junction unmatched. Germline V gene data show CDR1 as SGHNT and CDR2 as YYREEE (reference sequence). The CDR3 is 16 residues long. The CDR3 DNA sequence: TGTGCCAGCAGCTTTACTAGCGGGAGCGGAACCGGGGAGCTGTTTTTT. Its protein is CASSFTSGSGTGELFF.